Following are 20 T cell receptor beta chains from one sample sequenced in a study of immune cell composition in non-small cell lung cancer. The assay was immunoSEQ multiplex PCR, and TCRdb's table has in-frame clones only and misses some. The table shows around 4,400 clones, with about 80% occurring only once. The sequenced sample consisted of lung tumor tissue. These receptors were obtained from a human donor with non-small cell lung cancer.

This clone appeared once. The CDR3 region has the DNA TGTGCCAGCAGCGCTAGACAGGGCCCGCCTGGAGATGAGCAGTTCTTC. As protein: CASSARQGPPGDEQFF. V gene TRBV9 combines with J gene TRBJ2-1, with 7 bases aligning to TRBD1. The CDR3 has 16 residues. The J segment lost 8 bases and the V segment lost 3 bases, leaving 14 bases of the junction unmatched. Germline V CDR1 and CDR2: SGDLS, YYNGEE.

The chain has TRBV7-8 and TRBJ2-2; the D is unclear. CDR3 length: 12 residues. The V and J ends lost 4 bases and 6 bases respectively, with 6 bases between them. In germline, CDR1 is SGHVS, CDR2 FQNEAQ. In DNA, the CDR3 is TGTGCCAGCAGCTCCCATTCCGGGGAGCTGTTTTTT. Translating it yields CASSSHSGELFF.

The rearrangement joins TRBV7-2 to TRBJ2-7; 14 bases line up with TRBD2. After removal of 5 bases from V and 3 bases from J, the junction contained 3 bases not matched to a gene. In germline, CDR1 is SGHTA, CDR2 FQGNSA. The CDR3 has 15 amino acids. The CDR3 protein is CASSMGLAGVYEQYF. The CDR3, as DNA: TGTGCCAGCAGCATGGGACTAGCGGGAGTCTACGAGCAGTACTTC.

The rearrangement links TRBV2 to TRBJ2-7, with D tentatively TRBD1 (7 bases). Germline CDR1 and CDR2: SNHLY and FYNNEI. Trimming took 3 bases from V and 5 from J, leaving 11 bases between them. This CDR3 spans 13 amino acids. The CDR3 nucleotides are TGTGCCAGCAGTGACAGGGGGGTCAACGAGCAGTACTTC. It encodes CASSDRGVNEQYF. The full variable domain, its missing parts supplied by reference TRBV2 and TRBJ2-7, is EPEVTQTPSHQVTQMGQEVILRCVPISNHLYFYWYRQILGQKVEFLVSFYNNEISEKSEIFDDQFSVERPDGSNFTLKIRSTKLEDSAMYFCASSDRGVNEQYFGPGTRLTVT.

The chain combines TRBV6-6 with TRBJ1-2; 7 nucleotides line up with TRBD1. The germline CDR1 and CDR2 sequences are MNHNY and SVGAGI (reference sequence). There are 15 residues in the CDR3. The trim removed 2 bases at V and 5 bases at J, leaving 8 bases unmatched. CDR3 sequence (DNA): TGTGCCAGCAGTTACGAAGGGGGCCTAAATTATGGCTACACCTTC. This codes for CASSYEGGLNYGYTF.

J is TRBJ1-2 and V is TRBV28; tentative D call: TRBD1 (6 bases). Germline lookup yields CDR1 MDHEN and CDR2 SYDVKM. CDR3 length: 18 residues. Trimming removed 5 bases at V and 5 bases at J, with 27 bases between. For the CDR3, the DNA is TGTGCCAGCAGTCCCTTAAGGCTCCGGGGGGGGGCAGATTATGGCTACACCTTC. This encodes CASSPLRLRGGADYGYTF.

This clone was picked up a small number of times. The genes are TRBV7-2 and TRBJ1-1; the match to TRBD1 covers 7 bases. In germline, CDR1 is SGHTA, CDR2 FQGNSA. Losses at the gene ends were 1 base for V and 0 bases for J; bases not matched to a gene: 2. The CDR3 runs to 15 residues. CDR3 region: CASSLEGQLNTEAFF. DNA for the CDR3: TGTGCCAGCAGCTTAGAGGGACAGCTGAACACTGAAGCTTTCTTT.

The rearrangement uses TRBV10-3 and TRBJ2-5; 8 bases map to TRBD2. Germline CDR1 reads ENHRY; CDR2 reads SYGVKD. The CDR3 totals 13 residues. Unmatched junction bases numbered 5, after V lost 6 bases and J lost 5 bases. CDR3 protein: CAISFQREETQYF. CDR3 coding DNA: TGTGCCATCAGCTTCCAGCGGGAGGAGACCCAGTACTTC.

This clone was found a few times. Other DNA sequences within the sample encode an identical CDR3. The chain is built from TRBV9 and TRBJ2-1; no reliable D call. The CDR3 has 15 residues. The ends were cut back, 2 bases at V and 0 bases at J, with 9 bases in the middle. CDR1 SGDLS and CDR2 YYNGEE come from the germline V gene. CDR3 region: CASSVKTSSYNEQFF. As DNA, the CDR3 is TGTGCCAGCAGCGTCAAGACAAGCTCCTACAATGAGCAGTTCTTC.

The chain's CDR3 is CASNQRGENEQFF. CDR3 bases: TGTGCCAGTAATCAGCGGGGGGAAAATGAGCAGTTCTTC. The chain recombines TRBV19 with TRBJ2-1; 9 positions agree with TRBD2. Germline V gives CDR1 LNHDA, CDR2 SQIVND (reference sequence). The CDR3 totals 13 residues. V gave up 7 bases and J gave up 7 bases; unmatched junction bases: 5.

This clone was counted once. This rearrangement joins TRBV4-1 to TRBJ2-1, with a tentative D call TRBD2 (6 bases). V was shortened by 4 bases and J by 0 bases, with 10 bases between the two germline ends. CDR1 and CDR2 (germline): MGHRA, YSYEKL. This CDR3 is 15 amino acids long. The CDR3 reads CASSPGRGSYNEQFF. CDR3 bases: TGCGCCAGCAGCCCGGGGCGGGGCTCCTACAATGAGCAGTTCTTC.

This clone was counted only a few times. The rearrangement links TRBV28 to TRBJ2-1; 10 positions match TRBD2. V dropped 2 bases and J dropped 8; count of bases not matched to a gene: 9. CDR1 is MDHEN and CDR2 is SYDVKM in the germline V gene. CDR3 length equals 16 residues. The CDR3 DNA follows: TGTGCCAGCAGTTTAAGTAGCGGGGGGCCAGGGGATGAGCAGTTCTTC. Amino acid sequence: CASSLSSGGPGDEQFF.

The table lists this clone with a count of one. The V and J genes are TRBV27 and TRBJ1-1, with D unresolved. V dropped 6 bases and J dropped 6 bases, with 17 bases sitting between them. The CDR3 extends over 14 amino acids. From germline, CDR1 is MNHEY and CDR2 SMNVEV (reference sequence). CDR3 amino acids: CASSRMTPLSEAFF. Here the CDR3 DNA reads TGTGCCAGCAGCCGAATGACACCTCTCTCTGAAGCTTTCTTT.

The genes are TRBV2 and TRBJ1-4, with D perhaps TRBD1 (6 bases). This CDR3 contains 15 residues. Trimming took 2 bases from V and 4 from J, leaving 11 bases between them. CDR1 is SNHLY, CDR2 FYNNEI, per germline. The CDR3 sequence is CASSELRGDNEKLFF. Here the CDR3 DNA reads TGTGCCAGCAGTGAACTCAGGGGAGATAATGAAAAACTGTTTTTT.

V usage is TRBV2 and J usage is TRBJ1-2, with D possibly being TRBD1 (5 bases). The length of the CDR3 is 15 residues. V lost 2 bases and J lost 6, with 16 bases in between. Germline V gene lookup returns CDR1 SNHLY and CDR2 FYNNEI. The CDR3 protein is CASSEPGGRIDGYTF. As DNA, the CDR3 is TGTGCCAGCAGTGAACCGGGGGGACGTATAGATGGCTACACCTTC.

The chain links TRBV5-1 to TRBJ2-7, with TRBD2 matching 8 bases. The V gene end was trimmed by 4 bases and the J gene end by 4 bases; junction bases not matched to a gene: 7. The germline V gene has CDR1 SGHRS and CDR2 YFSETQ. The CDR3 sequence is 14 residues long. CDR3 protein: CASSPLAGEYEQYF. The CDR3 region has the DNA TGCGCCAGCAGCCCGCTAGCGGGTGAGTACGAGCAGTACTTC.

V gene TRBV6-5 combines with J gene TRBJ1-2; D perhaps matches TRBD1 (5 bases). Germline CDR1 MNHEY, CDR2 SVGAGI. This CDR3 comprises 14 residues. V lost 5 bases, J lost 7 bases, and 17 bases lay in between. Written as DNA, the CDR3 is TGTGCCAGCAGTGTTCGAACAGGAGTAGGTGGCTACACCTTC. It translates to CASSVRTGVGGYTF.

This clone was seen a single time. The V call is TRBV4-3, the J call TRBJ1-1, with D maybe TRBD1 (5 bases). Germline CDR1 is LGHNA and CDR2 is YSLEER. V lost 3 bases and J lost 0, with 20 bases in between. This CDR3 comprises 18 residues. CDR3 amino acids: CASSQGPGSGGVNTEAFF. The CDR3 DNA sequence: TGCGCCAGCAGCCAGGGACCAGGGTCCGGCGGGGTGAACACTGAAGCTTTCTTT.

This clone has only a few counts. CDR3: CASSFKSSGTGTDTQYF. The CDR3 nucleotides read TGTGCCAGCAGCTTTAAGTCTAGCGGAACGGGCACAGATACGCAGTATTTT. The chain has TRBV5-4 and TRBJ2-3, with 7 bases that match TRBD2. The CDR3 is 17 amino acids. V was pared by 2 bases and J by 1 base, with 10 bases of the junction left unmatched. Germline V gene lookup returns CDR1 SGHNT and CDR2 YYREEE (reference sequence). Filled out from reference TRBV5-4 and TRBJ2-3, the complete variable domain reads ETGVTQSPTHLIKTRGQQVTLRCSSQSGHNTVSWYQQALGQGPQFIFQYYREEENGRGNFPPRFSGLQFPNYSSELNVNALELDDSALYLCASSFKSSGTGTDTQYFGPGTRLTVL.

The chain employs TRBV6-6 and TRBJ2-1; 7 bases line up with TRBD2. CDR3 length equals 15 residues. CDR1 is MNHNY and CDR2 is SVGAGI in the germline V gene (reference sequence). Trimming took 5 bases from V and 7 from J; bases not matched to a gene: 11. CDR3 in amino acids: CASSPGLGRGNEQFF. For the CDR3, the DNA is TGTGCCAGCAGTCCCGGACTAGGCAGAGGGAATGAGCAGTTCTTC.